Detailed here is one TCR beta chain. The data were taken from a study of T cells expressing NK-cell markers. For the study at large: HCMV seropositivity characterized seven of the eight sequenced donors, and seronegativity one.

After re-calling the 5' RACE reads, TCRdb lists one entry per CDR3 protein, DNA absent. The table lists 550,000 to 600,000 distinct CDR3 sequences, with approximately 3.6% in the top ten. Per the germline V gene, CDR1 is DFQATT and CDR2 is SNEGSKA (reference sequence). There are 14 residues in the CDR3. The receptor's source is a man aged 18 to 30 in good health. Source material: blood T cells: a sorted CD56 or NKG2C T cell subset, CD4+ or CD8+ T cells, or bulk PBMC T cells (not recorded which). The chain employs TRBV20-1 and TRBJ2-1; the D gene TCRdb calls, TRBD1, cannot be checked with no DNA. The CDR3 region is CSVAGSFTGNEQFF.